A single sample is the source of the 4 T cell receptor beta chains below, sequenced in a study of T-cell memory formation after mild COVID-19. TCRdb reprocessed the 5' RACE reads via MiXCR and lists one record per CDR3 protein. Here the sample spans 250,000 to 350,000 distinct CDR3 sequences, 16% being singletons. Sequenced sample: PBMCs or a T cell subset sorted from them (not recorded which). All receptors derive from a man younger than 35 who had mild COVID-19 (a few samples of this study predate the infection). Cell type and time point are not known.

The CDR3 sequence is CSVEDWSTDTQYF. The CDR3 DNA is TGCAGCGTTGAAGATTGGAGCACAGATACGCAGTATTTT. The chain combines TRBV29-1 with TRBJ2-3; no clear D. The CDR3 contains 13 residues. Germline lookup yields CDR1 SQVTM and CDR2 ANQGSEA. V was clipped by 0 bases and J by 0 bases, with 4 bases between them.

This clonotype was observed many times. V is TRBV28 and J is TRBJ2-1; tentatively, D is TRBD2 (5 bases). This CDR3 has 15 residues. Germline CDR1 reads MDHEN; CDR2 reads SYDVKM. Trimming removed 4 bases at V and 8 bases at J, with 18 bases between. DNA of the CDR3: TGTGCCAGCAGTTATCAGGACCGTTGGGGAGATGAGCAGTTCTTC. Translating it yields CASSYQDRWGDEQFF.

V is TRBV2 and J is TRBJ1-1; D ambiguous. The CDR3 has 11 residues. Germline lookup yields CDR1 SNHLY and CDR2 FYNNEI. V lost 7 bases and J 4 bases, leaving 7 bases between the germline ends. The CDR3 is CASKASTEAFF. The CDR3 region has the DNA TGTGCCAGCAAGGCTAGCACTGAAGCTTTCTTT.

This clonotype was recorded at least ten times. The chain couples TRBV11-2 to TRBJ2-1; no firm D call. This CDR3 has 11 amino acids. Between the trimmed V and J ends, which lost 0 bases and 9 bases, there was a span of 3 bases. Germline loops: CDR1 SGHAT, CDR2 FQNNGV. DNA of the CDR3: TGTGCCAGCAGCTTAGAACGTGAGCAGTTCTTC. Translated, it gives CASSLEREQFF.